The 32 T cell receptor beta chains in this list originate from one sample, sequenced in a study of T-cell reconstitution after alpha-beta-depleted transplantation in children. Researchers prepared the TCRbeta library using unique molecular identifiers, the study reports. TCRdb passed the PCR reads through MiXCR, listing each CDR3 protein once. The sample comprises 500,000 to 600,000 distinct CDR3 sequences, approximately 32% of which are singletons, and 2% to 3% rests with the top ten. Sample: PBMCs from the stem cell graft donor, taken from the stem cell graft. The origin of the receptors is a human donor who donated a stem cell graft to a child with aplastic anemia.

This clonotype has only a few counts. This rearrangement joins TRBV27 to TRBJ1-5; D gene uncertain. The CDR3 is 16 residues long. Germline CDR1 is MNHEY and CDR2 is SMNVEV (reference sequence). Trimming removed 1 base at V and 0 bases at J, with 10 bases between. The CDR3 loop reads CASSLYGSYSNQPQHF. In DNA, the CDR3 is TGTGCCAGCAGTTTATATGGGAGCTATAGCAATCAGCCCCAGCATTTT.

V and J are TRBV20-1 and TRBJ2-7; 8 bases match TRBD1. Germline V CDR1 and CDR2: DFQATT, SNEGSKA (reference sequence). V dropped 0 bases and J dropped 6; count of bases not matched to a gene: 7. This CDR3 is 14 amino acids long. The CDR3 is CSARDTRQGSEQYV. Here the CDR3 DNA reads TGCAGTGCTAGAGACACGAGACAGGGGTCCGAGCAGTACGTC.

This clonotype showed up just a few times. The J gene is TRBJ2-7, the V gene TRBV28; perhaps TRBD1 as D (6 bases). The V gene's germline CDR1 is MDHEN and CDR2 SYDVKM. Trimming stripped 6 bases from V and 1 base from J, with 10 bases between. The CDR3 is 13 residues long. CDR3 bases: TGTGCCAGCAGCGGGACACCTTCCTACGAGCAGTACTTC. Its protein product is CASSGTPSYEQYF.

The J gene is TRBJ2-7, the V gene TRBV29-1; D is possibly TRBD2 (6 bases). The CDR3 sequence is 16 residues long. The V gene's germline CDR1 is SQVTM and CDR2 ANQGSEA. Between the trimmed V and J ends, which lost 3 bases and 0 bases, there was a span of 18 bases. The CDR3 DNA reads as TGCAGCGTTGAGTTACCCGGGTCCGGGAGCTCCTACGAGCAGTACTTC. This codes for CSVELPGSGSSYEQYF.

The chain links TRBV12-3 or TRBV12-4 to TRBJ1-5, with a weak D call TRBD1 (5 bases). V dropped 6 bases and J dropped 1 base, with 16 bases sitting between them. The length of the CDR3 is 16 residues. The CDR3 DNA reads TGTGCCAGCAGCCCCGGACACGTAATGAGCAATCAGCCCCAGCATTTT. Translated, it gives CASSPGHVMSNQPQHF.

The sample holds a few counts of this clonotype. The chain joins TRBV20-1 to TRBJ1-2, with a weak D call TRBD1 (5 bases). Germline-derived CDR1 and CDR2 are DFQATT and SNEGSKA (reference sequence). This CDR3 has 14 residues. V was cut by 6 bases and J by 8 bases, with 22 bases left in between. The CDR3 is CSARDVESIGGYTF. CDR3 nucleotides: TGCAGTGCCAGGGACGTTGAATCTATAGGCGGCTACACCTTC.

The chain carries TRBV27 and TRBJ1-2; D unclear. CDR1 is MNHEY and CDR2 is SMNVEV in the germline V gene (reference sequence). The CDR3 is 14 residues long. V shed 3 bases and J shed 1 base, with 9 bases lying between them. CDR3 DNA sequence: TGTGCCAGCAGTTTTTCTCCCCGTAACTATGGCTACACCTTC. As protein: CASSFSPRNYGYTF.

A few counts support this clonotype. The chain recombines TRBV29-1 with TRBJ2-6; D is unclear. The germline V gene encodes CDR1 SQVTM and CDR2 ANQGSEA. V lost 2 bases and J 4 bases, leaving 9 bases between the germline ends. The CDR3 spans 14 residues. For the CDR3, the DNA is TGCAGCGTTGAAAAGGGTTCCGGGGCCAACGTCCTGACTTTC. Translating it yields CSVEKGSGANVLTF.

The J gene is TRBJ2-7, the V gene TRBV18; TRBD1 matches at 9 bases. J lost 6 bases, V lost 4 bases, and 7 bases had no gene match. CDR3 size: 14 residues. Germline loops: CDR1 KGHSH, CDR2 LQKENI. In DNA, the CDR3 is TGTGCCAGCTCACATCAAGGACAGGGGACCGAGCAGTACGTC. Translation gives CASSHQGQGTEQYV.

The J gene is TRBJ1-6, the V gene TRBV7-2; a possible D gene is TRBD1 (5 bases). The CDR3 length is 15 residues. V lost 2 bases, J lost 7 bases, and 12 bases lay in between. The germline V gene has CDR1 SGHTA and CDR2 FQGNSA. This CDR3 reads CASSLQGSRNSPLHF. The CDR3 DNA sequence: TGTGCCAGCAGCTTACAGGGCTCAAGGAATTCACCCCTCCACTTT.

The V gene is TRBV19, the J gene TRBJ1-1, with 7 positions matching TRBD1. The CDR3 spans 12 residues. The germline CDR1 and CDR2 sequences are LNHDA and SQIVND (reference sequence). Trimming cost V 8 bases and J 1 base; bases outside gene matches: 1. DNA for the CDR3: TGTGCCAGTGGGACAGCGAACACTGAAGCTTTCTTT. Translated: CASGTANTEAFF.

The chain combines TRBV9 with TRBJ2-7; 8 bases align to TRBD1. The CDR3 is 14 residues long. V shed 2 bases and J 4 bases; nucleotides not matched to a gene: 5. Germline V gives CDR1 SGDLS, CDR2 YYNGEE. This CDR3 is CASSVSGQAYEQYF. CDR3 nucleotide sequence: TGTGCCAGCAGCGTTTCGGGACAGGCGTACGAGCAGTACTTC.

The chain links TRBV20-1 to TRBJ1-1; D perhaps matches TRBD1 (5 bases). Trimming removed 2 bases from V and 1 base from J, with 14 bases in between. This CDR3 comprises 15 residues. Germline assignment: CDR1 DFQATT and CDR2 SNEGSKA (reference sequence). The DNA for the CDR3 is TGCAGTGCTAGATCCAGCAACGGGGGGAACACTGAAGCTTTCTTT. Residues: CSARSSNGGNTEAFF.

This chain joins TRBV7-2 and TRBJ1-3, with a weak D call TRBD1 (5 bases). V dropped 5 bases and J dropped 4 bases, with 12 bases sitting between them. Germline CDR1 is SGHTA and CDR2 is FQGNSA. The CDR3 has 14 residues. This chain's CDR3 is CASSPQGTGNTIYF. The CDR3 nucleotides are TGTGCCAGCAGCCCTCAGGGAACCGGAAACACCATATATTTT. The full variable domain, rest sourced from reference TRBV7-2 and TRBJ1-3, is GAGVSQSPSNKVTEKGKDVELRCDPISGHTALYWYRQSLGQGLEFLIYFQGNSAPDKSGLPSDRFSAERTGGSVSTLTIQRTQQEDSAVYLCASSPQGTGNTIYFGEGSWLTVV.

The chain uses TRBV30 and TRBJ2-3, with no clear D. This CDR3 contains 15 residues. CDR1 and CDR2 (germline): GTSNPN, SVGIG (reference sequence). Trimming stripped 0 bases from V and 0 bases from J, with 10 bases between. Written as DNA, the CDR3 is TGTGCCTGGAGTGTAGGCGGATTAAGCACAGATACGCAGTATTTT. This encodes CAWSVGGLSTDTQYF.

This clonotype was seen a few times. This chain connects TRBV6-5 to TRBJ2-7; 8 bases are shared with TRBD1. The CDR3 spans 15 residues. Germline assignment: CDR1 MNHEY and CDR2 SVGAGI. V gave up 4 bases and J gave up 3 bases; unmatched junction bases: 8. CDR3 bases: TGTGCCAGCAGTTTTGACAGGGGCGGTTACTACGAGCAGTACTTC. It is translated as CASSFDRGGYYEQYF.

The rearrangement uses TRBV4-2 and TRBJ2-2; the D is unclear. Germline V CDR1 and CDR2: LGHNA, YNFKEQ. Deletions cut 1 base from V and 0 bases from J, with 9 bases between. The CDR3 spans 16 residues. CDR3 sequence: CASSQGQVSNTGELFF. The CDR3 bases are TGTGCCAGCAGCCAAGGACAAGTATCGAACACCGGGGAGCTGTTTTTT.

This CDR3 is CASSRRQLSTDTQYF. Written as DNA, the CDR3 is TGTGCCAGCAGCAGGAGACAGCTTAGCACAGATACGCAGTATTTT. The V call is TRBV12-3 or TRBV12-4, the J call TRBJ2-3; D possibly corresponds to TRBD1 (5 bases). The CDR3 length is 15 residues. V shed 6 bases and J shed 0 bases, with 13 bases lying between them.

This clonotype was counted between two and nine times. The chain employs TRBV4-3 and TRBJ2-6; TRBD1 might be the D (6 bases). Deletions cut 3 bases from V and 4 bases from J, with 16 bases between. The CDR3 length is 17 residues. Germline V lookup: CDR1 LGHNA, CDR2 YSLEER. The CDR3: CASSHGYRVSGANVLTF. Here the CDR3 DNA reads TGCGCCAGCAGCCATGGATACAGGGTTTCGGGGGCCAACGTCCTGACTTTC.

Only a few counts were recorded for this clonotype. This chain uses TRBV29-1 with TRBJ2-3; 12 bases are shared with TRBD2. The germline gives CDR1 SQVTM, CDR2 ANQGSEA. V shed 6 bases, J shed 0 bases, and the junction held 10 bases outside the gene matches. The CDR3 has 17 residues. The DNA for the CDR3 is TGCAGCGTCGGGGGACTAGCGGGCACTACTAGCACAGATACGCAGTATTTT. Protein product: CSVGGLAGTTSTDTQYF.

The chain couples TRBV7-9 to TRBJ2-1; TRBD1 or TRBD2 may be the D gene (5 bases each). CDR3 length: 15 residues. Germline CDR1 reads SEHNR; CDR2 reads FQNEAQ (reference sequence). Trimming took 6 bases from V and 7 from J, leaving 19 bases between them. For the CDR3, the DNA is TGTGCCAGCAGATCCGGGACCGCGCCTTTAAATGAGCAGTTCTTC. This gives the protein CASRSGTAPLNEQFF.

This clonotype has a handful of counts. The V gene is TRBV3-1, the J gene TRBJ2-2, with D maybe TRBD2 (5 bases). V was pared by 0 bases and J by 0 bases, with 14 bases between. This CDR3 comprises 18 residues. Per the germline V gene, CDR1 is LGHDT and CDR2 is YNNKEL (reference sequence). Written as DNA, the CDR3 is TGTGCCAGCAGCCAAGAAGGGTTTAGCGCCTCGAACACCGGGGAGCTGTTTTTT. Its protein is CASSQEGFSASNTGELFF.

The gene calls are TRBV28 and TRBJ1-1; possibly TRBD1 for D (6 bases). The CDR3 is 14 amino acids. Trimming pared 1 base from V and 10 bases from J, leaving 16 bases between. Germline V gene data show CDR1 as MDHEN and CDR2 as SYDVKM. The CDR3 DNA reads TGTGCCAGCAGTTTATATACAGGGAGTGAAGTAGCTTTCTTT. Translated: CASSLYTGSEVAFF.

This chain links TRBV7-9 with TRBJ1-1; D is ambiguous. The V end lost 6 bases, the J end lost 4 bases, and 15 bases lay between the germline ends. The germline gives CDR1 SEHNR, CDR2 FQNEAQ (reference sequence). The CDR3 covers 14 residues. CDR3 DNA: TGTGCCAGCAGGGGTAGGGCCGTGGGCACTGAAGCTTTCTTT. It yields the protein CASRGRAVGTEAFF.

V is TRBV5-1 and J is TRBJ2-5; 7 bases are a match to TRBD2. After removal of 1 base from V and 3 bases from J, the junction contained 6 bases not matched to a gene. CDR3 length: 15 residues. Germline assignment: CDR1 SGHRS and CDR2 YFSETQ. This chain's CDR3 is CASSLQPGREETQYF. CDR3 DNA sequence: TGCGCCAGCAGCTTGCAGCCAGGGAGGGAAGAGACCCAGTACTTC.

V gene TRBV5-1 combines with J gene TRBJ2-5; D is perhaps TRBD1 or TRBD2 (6 bases each). The germline CDR1 and CDR2 sequences are SGHRS and YFSETQ. CDR3 size: 15 residues. Trimming took off 1 base at V and 2 bases at J, with 12 bases between the two ends. The CDR3 DNA reads TGCGCCAGCAGCTTGTCCGGGGGACAACAAGAGACCCAGTACTTC. It codes for CASSLSGGQQETQYF. Combining the CDR3 with reference TRBV5-1 and TRBJ2-5 gives the whole variable domain KAGVTQTPRYLIKTRGQQVTLSCSPISGHRSVSWYQQTPGQGLQFLFEYFSETQRNKGNFPGRFSGRQFSNSRSEMNVSTLELGDSALYLCASSLSGGQQETQYFGPGTRLLVL.

This clonotype was found a few times. This chain uses TRBV20-1 with TRBJ2-7; TRBD2 might be the D (6 bases). Germline V CDR1 and CDR2: DFQATT, SNEGSKA (reference sequence). Trimming left V 2 bases short and J 0 bases short, with 14 bases between. CDR3 length equals 15 residues. In DNA form, the CDR3 reads TGCAGTGCTAGAAACGGTCGGGGGAGCTCCTACGAGCAGTACGTC. This sequence encodes CSARNGRGSSYEQYV.

This clonotype was seen more than once but under ten times. This chain links TRBV5-5 with TRBJ2-7; weak D call: TRBD1 (6 bases). The CDR3 has 15 amino acids. Germline values: CDR1 SGHKS, CDR2 YYEKEE (reference sequence). With 0 bases removed from V and 1 base from J, the gap between germline ends came to 11 bases. CDR3 sequence: CASSLEGHSSYEQYF. DNA of the CDR3: TGTGCCAGCAGCTTGGAGGGACACTCTTCCTACGAGCAGTACTTC.

This chain joins TRBV6-1 and TRBJ2-1; 7 bases map to TRBD2. CDR1 and CDR2 from the germline V gene are MNHNS and SASEGT. With 4 bases clipped from V and 12 bases from J, the junction kept 15 bases outside the gene matches. The CDR3 loop spans 15 amino acids. CDR3 bases: TGTGCCAGCAGTGGAGCGGGGAAACTGGGTGGGGGGCAGTTCTTC. This encodes CASSGAGKLGGGQFF.

This clonotype was counted a few times. The J gene is TRBJ2-1, the V gene TRBV28; D may be TRBD2 (6 bases). The CDR3 loop spans 16 amino acids. Trimming left V 3 bases short and J 4 bases short, with 16 bases between. Per the germline V gene, CDR1 is MDHEN and CDR2 is SYDVKM. CDR3 sequence reads: CASSFIVRAGYNEQFF. Written as DNA, the CDR3 is TGTGCCAGCAGTTTTATTGTGCGGGCGGGGTACAATGAGCAGTTCTTC. Full variable domain (rest looked up from reference TRBV28 and TRBJ2-1): DVKVTQSSRYLVKRTGEKVFLECVQDMDHENMFWYRQDPGLGLRLIYFSYDVKMKEKGDIPEGYSVSREKKERFSLILESASTNQTSMYLCASSFIVRAGYNEQFFGPGTRLTVL.

V usage is TRBV29-1 and J usage is TRBJ2-1; a possible D gene is TRBD1 (5 bases). This CDR3 comprises 10 residues. Trimming removed 7 bases at V and 6 bases at J, with 7 bases between. CDR1 and CDR2 (germline): SQVTM, ANQGSEA. The CDR3 sequence is CSARVNEQFF. The CDR3 DNA sequence: TGCAGCGCCAGGGTCAATGAGCAGTTCTTC.

The chain recombines TRBV12-3 or TRBV12-4 with TRBJ1-2; a weak D match, TRBD1 (6 bases). Trimming took off 6 bases at V and 6 bases at J, with 14 bases between the two ends. The CDR3 sequence is 13 residues long. CDR3 coding DNA: TGTGCCAGCAGCCCGGCGGGGGCGAATGGCTACACCTTC. This encodes CASSPAGANGYTF.